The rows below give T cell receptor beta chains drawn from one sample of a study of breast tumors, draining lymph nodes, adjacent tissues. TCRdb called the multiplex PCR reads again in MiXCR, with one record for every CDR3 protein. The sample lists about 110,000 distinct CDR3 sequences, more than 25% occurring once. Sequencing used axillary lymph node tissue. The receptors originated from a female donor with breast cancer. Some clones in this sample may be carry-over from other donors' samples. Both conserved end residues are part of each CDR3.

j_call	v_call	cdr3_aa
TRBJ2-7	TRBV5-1	CASSLGGFVDSSYEQYF
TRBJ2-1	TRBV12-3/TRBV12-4	CASSSYGTSGHNEQFF
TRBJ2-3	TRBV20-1	CSAVHGTGFVDTQYF
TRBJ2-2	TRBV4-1	CASSHDRATGELFF
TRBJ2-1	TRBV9	CASSVVAGSYNEQFF
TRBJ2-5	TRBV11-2	CASTRTSGREQETQYF
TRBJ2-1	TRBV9	CASSVRVESYNEQFF
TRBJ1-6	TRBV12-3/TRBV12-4	CASSSAGTLHF
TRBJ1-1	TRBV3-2	CASSQRDRTNTEAFF
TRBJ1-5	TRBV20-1	CSARTGSEGQPQHF